The clone carrying this TCR beta chain was counted once. Antigen specificity is unknown. This sample stems from a study of shared clonotypes between healthy human individuals. Using immunoSEQ multiplex PCR, the repertoire was profiled, and TCRdb retains in-frame clones only, with some absent. Of around 2.5 million clones in the sample, 93% were seen once. General study findings and limits: In general, naive subsets displayed greater estimated richness than memory subsets did.

Trimming cost V 1 base and J 5 bases, with 15 bases left between them. The CDR3 has 15 amino acids. The germline CDR1 and CDR2 sequences are MNHNS and SASEGT. This chain connects TRBV6-1 to TRBJ2-7, with D tentatively TRBD1 or TRBD2 (5 bases each). What was sequenced was naive CD4+ T cells from PBMCs. As for subset: CD45RA+ positively selected. This sequence originates from a man younger than 35 in good health. Some clones in this sample may be carry-over from other donors' samples. The CDR3 region is CASSEGGSGANEQYF. CDR3 DNA: TGTGCCAGCAGTGAAGGAGGGTCTGGGGCGAACGAGCAGTACTTC.